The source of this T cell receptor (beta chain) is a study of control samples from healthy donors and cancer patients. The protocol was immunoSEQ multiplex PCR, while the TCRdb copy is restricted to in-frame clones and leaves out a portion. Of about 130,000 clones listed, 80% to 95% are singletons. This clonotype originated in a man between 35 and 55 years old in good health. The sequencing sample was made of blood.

CDR3 residues: CATSIRETQYF. CDR3 DNA: TGTGCCACCAGTATAAGAGAGACCCAGTACTTC. The chain couples TRBV24-1 to TRBJ2-5, with D uncertain. The V and J ends lost 6 bases and 4 bases respectively, with 5 bases between them. The CDR3 is 11 amino acids. The germline CDR1 and CDR2 sequences are KGHDR and SFDVKD.